This T cell receptor (beta chain) came from a study of OX40 agonist ivuxolimab in advanced cancers. Study-level findings and limits: Within 6 weeks, CD4+ and CD8+ blood T cells expanded clonally at 0.1 to 3.0 mg/kg. Expanded clones tended on average to be more numerous among CD8+ T cells than CD4+.

The assay was immunoSEQ multiplex PCR, and TCRdb's table has in-frame clones only and misses some. The sample contains 45,000 to 55,000 clones, about 88% of which appear only once. Remarks on this clone: What it recognizes is unknown.

Germline V gene data show CDR1 as MGHRA and CDR2 as YSYEKL. The CDR3 is 16 amino acids. Trimming cost V 1 base and J 2 bases, with 13 bases left between them. Sequenced material: CD4+ or CD8+ T cells sorted from blood, taken in a trial of the OX40 agonist ivuxolimab. This clonotype was obtained from an adult with an advanced solid tumor such as melanoma, head and neck, liver or kidney cancer. The rearrangement joins TRBV4-1 to TRBJ2-3; no clear D gene. CDR3 in amino acids: CASSQANLGFTDTQYF. The CDR3 bases are TGCGCCAGCAGCCAAGCGAATCTAGGTTTCACAGATACGCAGTATTTT.